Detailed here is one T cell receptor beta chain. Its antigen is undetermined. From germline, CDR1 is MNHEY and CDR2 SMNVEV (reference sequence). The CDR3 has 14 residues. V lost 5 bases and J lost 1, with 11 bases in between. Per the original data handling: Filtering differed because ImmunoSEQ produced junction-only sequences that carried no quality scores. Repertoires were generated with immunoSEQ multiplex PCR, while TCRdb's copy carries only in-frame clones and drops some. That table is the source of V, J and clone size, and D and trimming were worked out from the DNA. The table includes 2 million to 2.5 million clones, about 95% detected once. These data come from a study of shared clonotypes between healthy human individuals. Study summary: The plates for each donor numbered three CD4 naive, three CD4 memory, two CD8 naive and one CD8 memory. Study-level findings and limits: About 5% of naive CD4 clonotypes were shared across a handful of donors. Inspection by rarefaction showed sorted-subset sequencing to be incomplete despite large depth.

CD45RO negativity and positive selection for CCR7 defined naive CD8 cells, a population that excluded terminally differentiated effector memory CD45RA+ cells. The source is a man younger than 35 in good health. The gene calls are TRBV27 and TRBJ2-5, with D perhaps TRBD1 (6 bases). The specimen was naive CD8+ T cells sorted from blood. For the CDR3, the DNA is TGTGCCAGCAGTCACAGGGCGGGCCAAGAGACCCAGTACTTC. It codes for CASSHRAGQETQYF.